This TCR beta chain was observed in a study of CD8+ T cells in alopecia areata. This clone was recorded a few times. Treatment of the sample: oral pan-JAK inhibitor, 5-10 mg twice daily. V was clipped by 3 bases and J by 2 bases, with 5 bases between them. The CDR3 runs to 13 residues. The germline V gene encodes CDR1 SGHAT and CDR2 FQNNGV. RNA extraction and reverse transcription yielded cDNA as sequencing template. Profiled with immunoSEQ multiplex PCR; TCRdb holds only in-frame clones, not every one. Of approximately 220,000 clones detected, roughly two fifths appear once; the ten largest clones hold 0.45% to 0.55%.

Sequences were derived from CD4+ T cells sorted from blood, sampled around week 34, from a patient treated with tofacitinib. This receptor was obtained from a human donor with alopecia areata. The chain is built from TRBV11-2 and TRBJ2-1; a possible D gene is TRBD2 (5 bases). This CDR3 reads CASSFSAYNEQFF. As DNA, the CDR3 is TGTGCCAGCAGCTTTAGCGCCTACAATGAGCAGTTCTTC.